A single sample gave rise to the 2 T cell receptor beta chains below, sequenced in a study of blood T cell repertoires in COVID-19. Here immunoSEQ multiplex PCR was the method, and the copy in TCRdb shows in-frame clones only, minus some. The repertoire consists of roughly 460,000 clones, with 80% to 90% occurring once and the leading ten covering approximately 0.92%. Material for sequencing was peripheral blood. The receptors originated from a man between 18 and 35 years old with COVID-19, enrolled during active disease.

The V and J genes are TRBV5-5 and TRBJ2-2; a weak D match, TRBD2 (5 bases). The V and J ends lost 1 base and 3 bases respectively, with 13 bases between them. CDR1 and CDR2 (germline): SGHKS, YYEKEE (reference sequence). The CDR3 loop spans 16 amino acids. The CDR3 bases are TGTGCCAGCAGCTTGAGGTACGGGGTTGACACCGGGGAGCTGTTTTTT. Residues: CASSLRYGVDTGELFF.

The J gene is TRBJ2-5, the V gene TRBV18; the match to TRBD2 covers 9 bases. Per the germline V gene, CDR1 is KGHSH and CDR2 is LQKENI. The V segment lost 3 bases and the J segment 3 bases; nucleotides outside the gene matches: 5. The CDR3 has 15 residues. CDR3: CASSPRGGAKETQYF. The CDR3 DNA reads as TGTGCCAGCTCACCCCGCGGGGGGGCCAAAGAGACCCAGTACTTC.